This TCR beta chain was identified in a study of CD8 T cells in Susac syndrome. This CDR3 has 12 residues. V dropped 1 base and J dropped 6 bases, with 6 bases sitting between them. Germline V CDR1 and CDR2: SGHNT, YYREEE (reference sequence). CD8+ and CD4+ T cells taken from blood had their TCR beta sequenced. Stable or active relapsing-remitting multiple sclerosis, untreated and meeting revised McDonald criteria, defined the controls. TEMRA cells underwent FACS enrichment and CD8+ and CD4+ T cells underwent negative isolation. Random-hexamer reverse transcription was applied to 0.5 to 1 ug RNA. Coverage of TCR beta CDR3 amplification by immunoSEQ multiplex PCR extended to 54 Vbeta and 13 Jbeta. TCRdb fed the immunoSEQ multiplex PCR reads into MiXCR, producing one record per CDR3 protein. The sample consists of a few hundred thousand distinct CDR3 sequences, 70% to 90% of them appearing once.

This receptor was taken from a human donor with multiple sclerosis. Sequences were obtained from CD8+ T cells from PBMCs. The chain links TRBV5-4 to TRBJ2-3; D ambiguous. CDR3 sequence (DNA): TGTGCCAGCAGCTTGATGGGGGATACGCAGTATTTT. It yields the protein CASSLMGDTQYF.